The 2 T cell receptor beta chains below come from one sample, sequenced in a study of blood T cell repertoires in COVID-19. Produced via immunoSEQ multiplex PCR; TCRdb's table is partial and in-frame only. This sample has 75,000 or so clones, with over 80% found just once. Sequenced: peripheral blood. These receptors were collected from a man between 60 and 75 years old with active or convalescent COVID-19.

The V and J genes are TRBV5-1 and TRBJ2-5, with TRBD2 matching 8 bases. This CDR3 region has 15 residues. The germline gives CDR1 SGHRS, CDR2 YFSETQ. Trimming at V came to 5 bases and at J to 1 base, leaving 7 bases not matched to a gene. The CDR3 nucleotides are TGCGCCAGCAGGGGAGGCGGGGGGCTCCAAGAGACCCAGTACTTC. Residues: CASRGGGGLQETQYF.

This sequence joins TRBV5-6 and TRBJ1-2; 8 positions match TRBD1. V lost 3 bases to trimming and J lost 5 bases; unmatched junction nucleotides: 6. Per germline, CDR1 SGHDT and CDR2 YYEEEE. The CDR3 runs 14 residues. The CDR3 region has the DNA TGTGCCAGCAGCTCCCTGGACAGGGCTTATGGCTACACCTTC. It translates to CASSSLDRAYGYTF.